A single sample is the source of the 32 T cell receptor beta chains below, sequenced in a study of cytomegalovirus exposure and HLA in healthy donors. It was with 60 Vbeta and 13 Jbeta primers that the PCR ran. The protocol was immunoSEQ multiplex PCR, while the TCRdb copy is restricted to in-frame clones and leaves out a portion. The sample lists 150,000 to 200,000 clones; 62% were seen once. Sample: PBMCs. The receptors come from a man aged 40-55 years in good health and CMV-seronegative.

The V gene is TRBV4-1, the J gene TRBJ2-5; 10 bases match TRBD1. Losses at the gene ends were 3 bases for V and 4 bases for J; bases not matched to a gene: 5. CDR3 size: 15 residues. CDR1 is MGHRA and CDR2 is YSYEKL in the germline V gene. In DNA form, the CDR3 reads TGCGCCAGCAGCCAGCCGGGACAGGGGACAGAGACCCAGTACTTC. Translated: CASSQPGQGTETQYF.

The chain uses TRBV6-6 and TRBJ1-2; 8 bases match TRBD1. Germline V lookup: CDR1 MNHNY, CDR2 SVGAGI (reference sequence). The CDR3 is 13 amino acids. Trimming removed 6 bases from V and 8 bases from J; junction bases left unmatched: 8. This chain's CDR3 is CASSSQGVAGYTF. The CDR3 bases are TGTGCCAGCAGCTCACAGGGGGTTGCGGGCTACACCTTC.

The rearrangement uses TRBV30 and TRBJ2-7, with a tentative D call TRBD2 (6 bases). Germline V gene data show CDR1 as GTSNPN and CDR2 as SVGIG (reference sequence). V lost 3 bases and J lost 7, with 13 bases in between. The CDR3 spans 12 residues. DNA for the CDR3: TGTGCCTGGAGCCCCAGACTAGGTGAGCAGTACTTC. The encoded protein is CAWSPRLGEQYF.

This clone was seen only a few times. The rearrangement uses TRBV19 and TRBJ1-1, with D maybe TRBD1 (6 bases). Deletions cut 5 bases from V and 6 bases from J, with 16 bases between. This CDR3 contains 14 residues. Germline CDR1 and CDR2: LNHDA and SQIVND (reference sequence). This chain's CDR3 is CASSLRGGGAEAFF. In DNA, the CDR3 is TGTGCCAGTAGTCTCAGGGGCGGGGGCGCTGAAGCTTTCTTT.

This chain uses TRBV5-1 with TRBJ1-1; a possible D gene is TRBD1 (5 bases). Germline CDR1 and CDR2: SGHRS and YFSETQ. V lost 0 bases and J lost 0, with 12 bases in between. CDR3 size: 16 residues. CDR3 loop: CASSLVWGGMNTEAFF. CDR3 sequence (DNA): TGCGCCAGCAGCTTGGTATGGGGGGGAATGAACACTGAAGCTTTCTTT.

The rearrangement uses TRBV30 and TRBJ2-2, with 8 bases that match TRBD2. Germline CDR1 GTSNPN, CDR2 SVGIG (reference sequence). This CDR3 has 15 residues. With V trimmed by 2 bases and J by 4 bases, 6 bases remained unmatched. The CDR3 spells CAWSQPGGITGELFF. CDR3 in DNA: TGTGCCTGGAGTCAACCGGGAGGGATCACCGGGGAGCTGTTTTTT.

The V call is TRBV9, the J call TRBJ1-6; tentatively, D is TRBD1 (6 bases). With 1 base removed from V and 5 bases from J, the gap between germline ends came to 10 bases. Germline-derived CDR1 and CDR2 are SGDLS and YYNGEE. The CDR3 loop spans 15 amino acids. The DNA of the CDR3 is TGTGCCAGCAGCGTATCGGGACAACATAATTCACCCCTCCACTTT. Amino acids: CASSVSGQHNSPLHF.

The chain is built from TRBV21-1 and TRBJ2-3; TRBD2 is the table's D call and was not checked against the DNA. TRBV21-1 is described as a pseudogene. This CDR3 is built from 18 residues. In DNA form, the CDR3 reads TGTGCCAGCAGCAATTACCCCCCCTCTAGCGGGAGTACCGATACGCAGTATTTT. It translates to CASSNYPPSSGSTDTQYF.

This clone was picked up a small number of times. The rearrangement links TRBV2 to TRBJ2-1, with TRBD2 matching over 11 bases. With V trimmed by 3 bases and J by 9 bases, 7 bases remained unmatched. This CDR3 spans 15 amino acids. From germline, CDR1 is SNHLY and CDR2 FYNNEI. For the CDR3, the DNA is TGTGCCAGCAGTGATTCACTAGCGGGGGCCCTTGAGCAGTTCTTC. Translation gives CASSDSLAGALEQFF.

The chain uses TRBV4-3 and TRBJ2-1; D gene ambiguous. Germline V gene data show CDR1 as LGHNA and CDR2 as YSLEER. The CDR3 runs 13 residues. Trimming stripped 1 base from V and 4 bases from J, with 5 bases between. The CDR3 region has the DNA TGCGCCAGCAGCCAAGGGCCTTACAATGAGCAGTTCTTC. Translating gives CASSQGPYNEQFF.

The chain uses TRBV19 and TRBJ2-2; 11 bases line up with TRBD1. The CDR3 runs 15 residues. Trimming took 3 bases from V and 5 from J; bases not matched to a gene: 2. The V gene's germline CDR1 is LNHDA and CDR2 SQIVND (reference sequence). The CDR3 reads CASSMGTGGTGELFF. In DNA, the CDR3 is TGTGCCAGTAGTATGGGGACAGGGGGAACCGGGGAGCTGTTTTTT.

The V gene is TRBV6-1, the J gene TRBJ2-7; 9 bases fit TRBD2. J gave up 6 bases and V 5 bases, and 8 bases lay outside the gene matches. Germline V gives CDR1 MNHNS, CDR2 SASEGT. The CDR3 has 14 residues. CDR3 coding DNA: TGTGCCAGCAGTCAACTAGCGGGCATCTTCGAGCAGTACTTC. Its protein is CASSQLAGIFEQYF.

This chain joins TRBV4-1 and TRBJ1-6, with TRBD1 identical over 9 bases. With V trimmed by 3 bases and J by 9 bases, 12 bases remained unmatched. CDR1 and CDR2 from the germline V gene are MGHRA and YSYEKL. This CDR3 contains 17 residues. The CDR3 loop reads CASSQITSGQGSSPLHF. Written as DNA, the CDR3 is TGCGCCAGCAGCCAGATAACCTCGGGACAGGGAAGTTCACCCCTCCACTTT.

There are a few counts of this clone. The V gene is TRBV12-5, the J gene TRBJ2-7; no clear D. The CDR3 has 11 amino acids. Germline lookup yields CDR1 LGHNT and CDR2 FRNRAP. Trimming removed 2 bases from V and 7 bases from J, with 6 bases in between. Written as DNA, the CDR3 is TGTGCTAGTGGTTTGTACGGGGAGCAGTACTTC. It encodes CASGLYGEQYF. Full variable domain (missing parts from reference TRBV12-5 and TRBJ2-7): DARVTQTPRHKVTEMGQEVTMRCQPILGHNTVFWYRQTMMQGLELLAYFRNRAPLDDSGMPKDRFSAEMPDATLATLKIQPSEPRDSAVYFCASGLYGEQYFGPGTRLTVT.

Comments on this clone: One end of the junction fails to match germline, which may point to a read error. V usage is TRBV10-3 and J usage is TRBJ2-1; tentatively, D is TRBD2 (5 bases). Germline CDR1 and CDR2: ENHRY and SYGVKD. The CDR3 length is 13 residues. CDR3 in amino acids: CAVRTRADNEQFF. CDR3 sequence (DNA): TGTGCCGTCAGGACTCGCGCCGACAATGAGCAGTTCTTC.

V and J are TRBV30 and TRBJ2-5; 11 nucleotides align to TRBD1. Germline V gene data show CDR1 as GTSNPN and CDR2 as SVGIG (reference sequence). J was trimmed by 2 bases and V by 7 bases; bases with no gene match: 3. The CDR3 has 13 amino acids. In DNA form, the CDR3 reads TGTGCCTCGGACAGGGGGCTACAAGAGACCCAGTACTTC. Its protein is CASDRGLQETQYF.

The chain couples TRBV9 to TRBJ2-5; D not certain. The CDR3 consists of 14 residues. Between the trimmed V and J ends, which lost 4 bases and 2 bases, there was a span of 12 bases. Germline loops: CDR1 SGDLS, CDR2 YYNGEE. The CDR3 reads CASSPPAGQETQYF. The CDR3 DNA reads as TGTGCCAGCAGCCCCCCCGCCGGGCAAGAGACCCAGTACTTC.

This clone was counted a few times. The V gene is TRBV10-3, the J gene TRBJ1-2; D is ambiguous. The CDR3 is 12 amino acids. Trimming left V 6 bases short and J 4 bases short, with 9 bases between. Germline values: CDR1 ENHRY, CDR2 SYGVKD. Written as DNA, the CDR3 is TGTGCCATCAGGGGCGGAGGCTATGGCTACACCTTC. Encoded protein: CAIRGGGYGYTF.

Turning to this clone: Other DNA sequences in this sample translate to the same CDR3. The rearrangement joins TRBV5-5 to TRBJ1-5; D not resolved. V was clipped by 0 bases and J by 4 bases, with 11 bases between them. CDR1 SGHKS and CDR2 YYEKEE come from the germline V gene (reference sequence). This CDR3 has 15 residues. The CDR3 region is CASSLGSTGNQPQHF. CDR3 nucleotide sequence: TGTGCCAGCAGCTTGGGGTCAACCGGGAATCAGCCCCAGCATTTT.

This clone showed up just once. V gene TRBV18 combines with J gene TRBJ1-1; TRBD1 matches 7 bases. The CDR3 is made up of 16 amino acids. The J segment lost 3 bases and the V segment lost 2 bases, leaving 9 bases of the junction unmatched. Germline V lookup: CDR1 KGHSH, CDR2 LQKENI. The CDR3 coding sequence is TGTGCCAGCTCACCATCGGGCTACCAGGGGGACACTGAAGCTTTCTTT. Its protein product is CASSPSGYQGDTEAFF.

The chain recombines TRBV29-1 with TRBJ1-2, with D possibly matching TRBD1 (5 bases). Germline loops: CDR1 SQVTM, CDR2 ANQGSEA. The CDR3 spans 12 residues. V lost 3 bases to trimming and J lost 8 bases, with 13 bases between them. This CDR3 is CSVEGGSRGYTF. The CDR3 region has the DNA TGCAGCGTTGAGGGGGGGTCCCGGGGCTACACCTTC. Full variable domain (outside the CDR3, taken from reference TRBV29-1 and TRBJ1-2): SAVISQKPSRDICQRGTSLTIQCQVDSQVTMMFWYRQQPGQSLTLIATANQGSEATYESGFVIDKFPISRPNLTFSTLTVSNMSPEDSSIYLCSVEGGSRGYTFGSGTRLTVV.

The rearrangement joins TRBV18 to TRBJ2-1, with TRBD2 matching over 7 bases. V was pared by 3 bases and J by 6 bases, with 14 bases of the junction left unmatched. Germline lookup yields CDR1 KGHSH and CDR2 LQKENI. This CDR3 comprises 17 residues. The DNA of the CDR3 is TGTGCCAGCTCACCCATTCTCCATGGCGGGGGATCCAATGAGCAGTTCTTC. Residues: CASSPILHGGGSNEQFF.

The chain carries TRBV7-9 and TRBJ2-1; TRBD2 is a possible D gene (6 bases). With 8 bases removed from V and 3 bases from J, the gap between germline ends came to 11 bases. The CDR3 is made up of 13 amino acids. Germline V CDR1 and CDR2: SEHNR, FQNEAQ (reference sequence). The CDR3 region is CASGAGNYNEQFF. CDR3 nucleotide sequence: TGTGCCAGCGGGGCGGGAAACTACAATGAGCAGTTCTTC.

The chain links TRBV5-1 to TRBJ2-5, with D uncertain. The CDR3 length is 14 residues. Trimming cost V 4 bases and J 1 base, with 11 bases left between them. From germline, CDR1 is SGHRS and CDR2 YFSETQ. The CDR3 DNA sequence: TGCGCCAGCAGCGTACCCCCAGGCCAAGAGACCCAGTACTTC. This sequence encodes CASSVPPGQETQYF.

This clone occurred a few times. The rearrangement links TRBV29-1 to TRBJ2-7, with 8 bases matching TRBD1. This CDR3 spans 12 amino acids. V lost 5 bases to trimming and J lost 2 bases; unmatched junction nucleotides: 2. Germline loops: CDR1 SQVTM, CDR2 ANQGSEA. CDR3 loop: CSVRTGPYEQYF. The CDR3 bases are TGCAGCGTTCGGACAGGGCCCTACGAGCAGTACTTC.

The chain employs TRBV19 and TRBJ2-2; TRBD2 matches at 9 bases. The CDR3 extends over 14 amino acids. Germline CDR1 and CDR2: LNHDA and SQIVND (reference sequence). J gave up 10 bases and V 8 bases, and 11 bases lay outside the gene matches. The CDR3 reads CASCGLAGQEELFF. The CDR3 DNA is TGTGCCAGTTGTGGTCTAGCGGGACAAGAGGAGCTGTTTTTT. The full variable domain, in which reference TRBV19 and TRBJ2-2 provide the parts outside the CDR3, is DGGITQSPKYLFRKEGQNVTLSCEQNLNHDAMYWYRQDPGQGLRLIYYSQIVNDFQKGDIAEGYSVSREKKESFPLTVTSAQKNPTAFYLCASCGLAGQEELFFGEGSRLTVL.

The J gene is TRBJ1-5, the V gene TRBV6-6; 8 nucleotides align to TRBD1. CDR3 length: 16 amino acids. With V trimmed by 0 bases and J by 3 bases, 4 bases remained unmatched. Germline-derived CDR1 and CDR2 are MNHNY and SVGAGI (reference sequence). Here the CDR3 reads CASSYSGQGINQPQHF. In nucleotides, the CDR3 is TGTGCCAGCAGTTACTCCGGACAGGGTATCAATCAGCCCCAGCATTTT.

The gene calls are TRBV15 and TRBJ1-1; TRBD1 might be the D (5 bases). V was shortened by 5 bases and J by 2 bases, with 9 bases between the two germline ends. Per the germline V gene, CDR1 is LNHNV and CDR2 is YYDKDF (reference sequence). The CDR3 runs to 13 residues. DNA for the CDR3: TGTGCCACCAGCGGACAATACAACACTGAAGCTTTCTTT. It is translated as CATSGQYNTEAFF. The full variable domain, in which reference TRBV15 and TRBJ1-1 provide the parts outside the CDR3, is DAMVIQNPRYQVTQFGKPVTLSCSQTLNHNVMYWYQQKSSQAPKLLFHYYDKDFNNEADTPDNFQSRRPNTSFCFLDIRSPGLGDTAMYLCATSGQYNTEAFFGQGTRLTVV.

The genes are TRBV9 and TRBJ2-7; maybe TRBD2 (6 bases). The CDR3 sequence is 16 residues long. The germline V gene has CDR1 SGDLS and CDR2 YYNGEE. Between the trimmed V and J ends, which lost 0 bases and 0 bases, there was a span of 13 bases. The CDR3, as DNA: TGTGCCAGCAGCGTAGGGGCCGGGGGAAGCTCCTACGAGCAGTACTTC. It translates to CASSVGAGGSSYEQYF. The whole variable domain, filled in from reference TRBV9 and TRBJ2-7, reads DSGVTQTPKHLITATGQRVTLRCSPRSGDLSVYWYQQSLDQGLQFLIQYYNGEERAKGNILERFSAQQFPDLHSELNLSSLELGDSALYFCASSVGAGGSSYEQYFGPGTRLTVT.

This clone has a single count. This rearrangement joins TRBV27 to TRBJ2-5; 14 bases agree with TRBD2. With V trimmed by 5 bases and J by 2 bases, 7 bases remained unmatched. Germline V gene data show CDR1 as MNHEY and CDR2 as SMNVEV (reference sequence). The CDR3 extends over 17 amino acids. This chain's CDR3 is CASSRLAGGPGQETQYF. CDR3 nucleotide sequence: TGTGCCAGCAGTCGACTAGCGGGGGGGCCTGGACAAGAGACCCAGTACTTC.

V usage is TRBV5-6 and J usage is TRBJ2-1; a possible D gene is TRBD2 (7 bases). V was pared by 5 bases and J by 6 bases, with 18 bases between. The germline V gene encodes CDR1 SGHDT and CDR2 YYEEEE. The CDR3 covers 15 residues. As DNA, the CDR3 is TGTGCCAGCAGGCCCCTTGGGGGGGCCGGCAATGAGCAGTTCTTC. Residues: CASRPLGGAGNEQFF.

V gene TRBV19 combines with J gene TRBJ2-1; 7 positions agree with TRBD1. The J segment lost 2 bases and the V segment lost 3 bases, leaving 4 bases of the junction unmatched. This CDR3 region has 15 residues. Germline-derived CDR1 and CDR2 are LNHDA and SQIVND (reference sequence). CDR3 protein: CASSILGQAYNEQFF. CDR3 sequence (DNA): TGTGCCAGTAGTATCCTAGGACAGGCCTACAATGAGCAGTTCTTC.